This T cell receptor (beta chain) came from a study of immune evolution from preneoplasia to lung adenocarcinoma. The study, taken as a whole, reports: Later-stage lesions seemingly showed higher T cell density and diversity than normal lung.

In regard to this clone: Its target is not known.

Each case's diagnosis was confirmed by two pathologists on H&E. Premalignant or tumor cells were enriched by macro-dissection after pathologic assessment. The V end was cut by 4 bases, the J end by 7 bases, with 16 bases between. Germline assignment: CDR1 SQVTM and CDR2 ANQGSEA. This CDR3 has 14 amino acids. Assay used: immunoSEQ multiplex PCR; TCRdb lists only in-frame clones, some missing. The sample has around 11,000 clones; 82% are singletons. This receptor was identified in a person aged 70 to 85 with lung adenocarcinoma. V and J are TRBV29-1 and TRBJ1-4; D remains unclear. The sample consisted of FFPE minimally invasive lung adenocarcinoma tissue. CDR3 residues: CSVAPWAWSEKLFF. In nucleotides, the CDR3 is TGCAGCGTTGCCCCGTGGGCCTGGAGTGAAAAACTGTTTTTT.